Each of the 18 T cell receptor beta chains below was sequenced from the same sample in a study of CD8 T cells in Susac syndrome. A quantity of about 0.5 to 1 ug RNA underwent reverse transcription using random hexamers. TCRdb redid the calling of the immunoSEQ multiplex PCR reads with MiXCR, one entry per CDR3 protein. The sample comprises some 99,000 distinct CDR3 sequences, 85% to 95% of which are singletons, and roughly 0.3% rests with the top ten. Sequenced material: CD4+ T cells from PBMCs. The receptors shown here come from a human donor with Susac syndrome.

This chain uses TRBV20-1 with TRBJ2-5; TRBD2 might be the D (6 bases). CDR1 and CDR2 from the germline V gene are DFQATT and SNEGSKA (reference sequence). Trimming pared 0 bases from V and 7 bases from J, leaving 18 bases between. The CDR3 has 15 amino acids. CDR3 loop: CSARDPKHPGGTQYF. In DNA form, the CDR3 reads TGCAGTGCTAGAGATCCGAAACATCCCGGGGGGACCCAGTACTTC.

The genes are TRBV20-1 and TRBJ2-1; TRBD1 agrees at 7 bases. The germline V gene encodes CDR1 DFQATT and CDR2 SNEGSKA (reference sequence). The CDR3 consists of 14 residues. The V segment lost 6 bases and the J segment 6 bases; nucleotides outside the gene matches: 11. CDR3 residues: CSAGKVGGGNEQFF. The CDR3 DNA follows: TGCAGTGCCGGCAAGGTAGGGGGCGGCAATGAGCAGTTCTTC.

The chain has TRBV3-1 and TRBJ1-2; the match to TRBD1 covers 7 bases. Germline lookup yields CDR1 LGHDT and CDR2 YNNKEL (reference sequence). V lost 8 bases to trimming and J lost 7 bases; unmatched junction nucleotides: 10. CDR3 length equals 13 residues. CDR3 loop: CASAYRGESGYTF. The DNA of the CDR3 is TGTGCCAGCGCATACAGGGGAGAGAGTGGCTACACCTTC.

V usage is TRBV30 and J usage is TRBJ2-7, with a tentative D call TRBD2 (5 bases). The CDR3 contains 12 residues. From germline, CDR1 is GTSNPN and CDR2 SVGIG (reference sequence). V was trimmed by 4 bases and J by 0 bases, leaving 7 bases between them. The CDR3 sequence is CAWTSGSYEQYF. The CDR3 DNA sequence: TGTGCCTGGACAAGCGGCTCCTACGAGCAGTACTTC. Combining the CDR3 with reference TRBV30 and TRBJ2-7 gives the whole variable domain SQTIHQWPATLVQPVGSPLSLECTVEGTSNPNLYWYRQAAGRGLQLLFYSVGIGQISSEVPQNLSASRPQDRQFILSSKKLLLSDSGFYLCAWTSGSYEQYFGPGTRLTVT.

The chain joins TRBV7-9 to TRBJ2-1; D is undetermined. The V and J ends lost 7 bases and 6 bases respectively, with 13 bases between them. Germline CDR1 SEHNR, CDR2 FQNEAQ (reference sequence). This CDR3 is built from 13 residues. For the CDR3, the DNA is TGTGCCAGCACACCAGCCGGGTCCAATGAGCAGTTCTTC. Translation: CASTPAGSNEQFF.

The gene calls are TRBV29-1 and TRBJ1-1; D might be TRBD1 (6 bases). Between the trimmed V and J ends, which lost 5 bases and 13 bases, there was a span of 17 bases. Germline V CDR1 and CDR2: SQVTM, ANQGSEA. The CDR3 is 11 amino acids. The CDR3 DNA follows: TGCAGCGTTCGAGACAGGAACAGGGTTTTCTTT. Translation: CSVRDRNRVFF.

This sequence joins TRBV9 and TRBJ1-3, with D unresolved. V lost 1 base and J 9 bases, leaving 5 bases between the germline ends. CDR1 is SGDLS and CDR2 is YYNGEE in the germline V gene. This CDR3 comprises 11 residues. CDR3 amino acids: CASSVPGTIYF. DNA for the CDR3: TGTGCCAGCAGCGTACCAGGCACCATATATTTT.

This rearrangement joins TRBV30 to TRBJ2-3, with D perhaps matching TRBD2 (5 bases). V gave up 2 bases and J gave up 6 bases, with 18 bases separating them. Germline CDR1 and CDR2: GTSNPN and SVGIG (reference sequence). The CDR3 extends over 15 amino acids. In nucleotides, the CDR3 is TGTGCCTGGAGTACCGCAGGAGATTCGGGGGATACGCAGTATTTT. Translating it yields CAWSTAGDSGDTQYF.

This clonotype was found once. This rearrangement joins TRBV12-3 or TRBV12-4 to TRBJ1-5; D remains ambiguous. The V end was cut by 8 bases, the J end by 1 base, with 12 bases between. The CDR3 is 14 residues long. In DNA form, the CDR3 reads TGTGCCAGCGGTGGAGTAGGGAGCAATCAGCCCCAGCATTTT. Translation gives CASGGVGSNQPQHF.

CDR3: CASNRAGGRTDTQYF. The CDR3 bases are TGTGCCAGCAACCGAGCGGGGGGCAGGACAGATACGCAGTATTTT. The chain is built from TRBV5-4 and TRBJ2-3, with 9 bases that match TRBD2. Germline loops: CDR1 SGHNT, CDR2 YYREEE (reference sequence). The junction had 8 bases not matched to a gene; V was cut back by 6 bases and J by 3 bases. This CDR3 contains 15 residues.

This sequence joins TRBV20-1 and TRBJ1-2, with D perhaps matching TRBD1 (5 bases). The CDR3 length is 15 residues. The germline CDR1 and CDR2 sequences are DFQATT and SNEGSKA (reference sequence). Trimming stripped 5 bases from V and 8 bases from J, with 24 bases between. The CDR3 DNA sequence: TGCAGTGCTCCTCCCCTAGGCGACAGCGGCGTGGGCTACACCTTC. Translating it yields CSAPPLGDSGVGYTF.

In its sample, this clonotype was seen once. The V gene is TRBV7-3, the J gene TRBJ1-2, with 8 bases fitting TRBD1. This CDR3 has 15 residues. J lost 4 bases, V lost 5 bases, and 9 bases had no gene match. Looked up from germline, CDR1 is SGHTA and CDR2 is FQGTGA. Here the CDR3 reads CASSRGQGATYGYTF. The CDR3 nucleotides read TGTGCCAGCAGCCGAGGCCAGGGGGCCACCTATGGCTACACCTTC.

This chain joins TRBV7-7 and TRBJ2-1, with 8 bases fitting TRBD1. This CDR3 has 14 amino acids. With 2 bases clipped from V and 9 bases from J, the junction kept 6 bases outside the gene matches. The germline V gene has CDR1 SSHAT and CDR2 FNYEAQ (reference sequence). CDR3 nucleotide sequence: TGTGCCAGCAGCTTATCGACAGGGGAGGCTGAGCAGTTCTTC. Amino acid sequence: CASSLSTGEAEQFF. The entire variable domain, with the rest obtained from reference TRBV7-7 and TRBJ2-1, is as follows: GAGVSQSPRYKVTKRGQDVTLRCDPISSHATLYWYQQALGQGPEFLTYFNYEAQPDKSGLPSDRFSAERPEGSISTLTIQRTEQRDSAMYRCASSLSTGEAEQFFGPGTRLTVL.

The chain joins TRBV10-3 to TRBJ2-5; 9 bases fit TRBD1. V was clipped by 4 bases and J by 4 bases; unmatched bases: 16. Germline V gene sequence: CDR1 ENHRY, CDR2 SYGVKD. The CDR3 totals 18 residues. CDR3 sequence (DNA): TGTGCCATCAGTGGACAACAGAAGAGGACAGGGGATCGAGAGACCCAGTACTTC. Protein: CAISGQQKRTGDRETQYF.

V is TRBV27 and J is TRBJ2-3; 9 positions match TRBD1. CDR1 is MNHEY, CDR2 SMNVEV, per germline (reference sequence). J lost 2 bases, V lost 4 bases, and 7 bases had no gene match. This CDR3 contains 16 residues. The CDR3 region has the DNA TGTGCCAGCAGTTCCCCCGGGACAGGGACCACAGATACGCAGTATTTT. This translates into CASSSPGTGTTDTQYF.

The chain employs TRBV9 and TRBJ1-2, with 8 bases matching TRBD1. The V gene's germline CDR1 is SGDLS and CDR2 YYNGEE. The CDR3 is 15 amino acids. The ends lost 0 bases at V and 6 bases at J; junction bases unmatched: 7. CDR3 amino acids: CASSVGGGQADGYTF. CDR3 nucleotides: TGTGCCAGCAGCGTAGGAGGGGGACAGGCGGATGGCTACACCTTC. Full variable domain (rest looked up from reference TRBV9 and TRBJ1-2): DSGVTQTPKHLITATGQRVTLRCSPRSGDLSVYWYQQSLDQGLQFLIQYYNGEERAKGNILERFSAQQFPDLHSELNLSSLELGDSALYFCASSVGGGQADGYTFGSGTRLTVV.

The genes are TRBV29-1 and TRBJ1-2; 10 nucleotides line up with TRBD1. This CDR3 has 14 amino acids. The V gene end was trimmed by 3 bases and the J gene end by 4 bases; junction bases not matched to a gene: 5. The germline V gene has CDR1 SQVTM and CDR2 ANQGSEA. The CDR3, as DNA: TGCAGCGTTGATGGGGACAGGGGTCCCTATGGCTACACCTTC. It codes for CSVDGDRGPYGYTF.

V is TRBV3-1 and J is TRBJ2-1; D may be TRBD1 or TRBD2 (5 bases each). Germline CDR1 LGHDT, CDR2 YNNKEL (reference sequence). This CDR3 has 15 amino acids. With 6 bases removed from V and 4 bases from J, the gap between germline ends came to 16 bases. CDR3 in DNA: TGTGCCAGCAGTCCGGGACCTTTGGAATACAATGAGCAGTTCTTC. Translated, it gives CASSPGPLEYNEQFF.